The clone carrying this T cell receptor (beta chain) was counted once. PCR was performed using 60 Vbeta and 13 Jbeta primers. Measured with immunoSEQ multiplex PCR; TCRdb has only the in-frame clones, and not every one. The sample yields a few hundred thousand clones, approximately 80% seen once. The data derive from a study of cytomegalovirus exposure and HLA in healthy donors. This CDR3 comprises 11 residues. Germline V gene data show CDR1 as LNHDA and CDR2 as SQIVND (reference sequence). V was cut by 8 bases and J by 5 bases, with 10 bases left in between. The receptor comes from a woman aged 35 to 49 in good health and CMV-seronegative. This chain joins TRBV19 and TRBJ2-7; weak D call: TRBD1 (5 bases). Sequencing was done on a sample of PBMCs. The CDR3 loop is CASGGRDEQYF. In DNA form, the CDR3 reads TGTGCCAGTGGTGGCAGGGACGAGCAGTACTTC. Full variable domain (rest looked up from reference TRBV19 and TRBJ2-7): DGGITQSPKYLFRKEGQNVTLSCEQNLNHDAMYWYRQDPGQGLRLIYYSQIVNDFQKGDIAEGYSVSREKKESFPLTVTSAQKNPTAFYLCASGGRDEQYFGPGTRLTVT.